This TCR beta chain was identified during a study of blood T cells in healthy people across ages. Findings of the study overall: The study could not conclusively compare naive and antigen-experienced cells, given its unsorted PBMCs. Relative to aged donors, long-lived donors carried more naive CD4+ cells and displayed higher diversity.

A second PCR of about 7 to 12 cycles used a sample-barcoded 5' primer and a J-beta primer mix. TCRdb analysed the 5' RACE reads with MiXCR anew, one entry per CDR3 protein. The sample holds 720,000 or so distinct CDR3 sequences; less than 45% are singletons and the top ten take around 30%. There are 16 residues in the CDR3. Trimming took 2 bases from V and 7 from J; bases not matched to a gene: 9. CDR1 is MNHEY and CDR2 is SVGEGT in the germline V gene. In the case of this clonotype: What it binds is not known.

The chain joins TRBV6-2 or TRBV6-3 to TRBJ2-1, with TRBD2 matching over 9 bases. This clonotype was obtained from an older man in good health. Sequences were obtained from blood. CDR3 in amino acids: CASSYDGGGARNEQFF. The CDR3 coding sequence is TGTGCCAGCAGTTACGACGGCGGGGGGGCTCGGAATGAGCAGTTCTTC.